This T cell receptor beta chain came from a study of blood T cells in healthy people across ages. Study conclusions and caveats: Naive T cell percentage strongly correlated with TCR beta diversity. Per-million-T-cell TCR beta diversity fell roughly linearly with age.

The CDR3 is made up of 16 amino acids. The ends lost 9 bases at V and 3 bases at J; junction bases unmatched: 14. Germline V gives CDR1 MRHNA, CDR2 SNTAGT. In this sample, this clonotype turned up a few times. The antigen is undetermined. Combining a sample-barcoded 5' primer with a J-beta primer mix, a second PCR ran for about 6 to 12 cycles. Through a template-switch adaptor with 12 random nucleotides, each cDNA molecule received a tag. TCRdb used MiXCR to reprocess the 5' RACE reads, holding one entry per CDR3 protein. The sample carries some 940,000 distinct CDR3 sequences, almost 30% recorded once. This same sample was also taken into another study, of T cells of mothers and their children. From that second work: The overlap seen between related mothers and children slightly exceeded that of unrelated pairs, though not significantly.

Sequencing was performed on blood. The genes are TRBV6-4 and TRBJ2-1, with 7 bases lining up with TRBD2. This sequence was found in a woman in her thirties or forties in good health. CDR3 protein: CARTILERGLYNEQFF. DNA for the CDR3: TGTGCCAGGACAATCCTGGAGCGGGGACTCTACAATGAGCAGTTCTTC.